This T cell receptor beta chain was retrieved from a study of blood T cell repertoires in COVID-19. CDR3 size: 13 residues. Germline assignment: CDR1 MDHEN and CDR2 SYDVKM. Trimming removed 6 bases from V and 2 bases from J; junction bases left unmatched: 3. Assay: immunoSEQ multiplex PCR; the TCRdb copy retains only in-frame clones and omits some. The repertoire holds 300,000 to 450,000 clones, 85% seen once, with around 3.4% in the top ten. The sample taken for sequencing was peripheral blood. This clonotype originated in a woman under 30 with acute or convalescent COVID-19. The chain employs TRBV28 and TRBJ2-7, with 8 bases identical to TRBD2. The CDR3 here is CASRLAEAYEQYF. In DNA, the CDR3 is TGTGCCAGCAGACTAGCGGAAGCCTACGAGCAGTACTTC.